The present TCR beta chain was sequenced within a study of cytomegalovirus exposure and HLA in healthy donors. Across the whole study: Earlier, some 170 million T cells were analyzed, and some 120 million unique TCR beta sequences were found among them. Study-wide results and caveats: Later analysis showed TCR association rates varying by HLA locus, highest for DRB1 and lowest for HLA-C.

This clone was recorded only once. Its target is not known. The CDR3 totals 15 residues. Germline V gene data show CDR1 as LGHNA and CDR2 as YSLEER. Between the trimmed V and J ends, which lost 0 bases and 3 bases, there was a span of 11 bases. Amplification used 60 Vbeta primers and 13 Jbeta primers. TCRdb's table, derived via immunoSEQ multiplex PCR, lists solely in-frame clones and lacks some. The table records approximately 65,000 clones, about 63% of them present only once. Sequenced input: PBMCs. The receptor was derived from a man in his forties in good health and CMV-seropositive. The V call is TRBV4-3, the J call TRBJ1-2, with D possibly matching TRBD1 (5 bases). The CDR3 sequence is CASSQDRGAYYGYTF. In DNA, the CDR3 is TGCGCCAGCAGCCAAGATCGTGGGGCTTACTATGGCTACACCTTC.